This T cell receptor (beta chain) was identified in a study of T cells in Graves' hyperthyroidism and ophthalmopathy. Across 18 months, stable Graves' hyperthyroidism was marked by no progression to ophthalmopathy. Patients were excluded because of uncontrolled infection, other autoimmune disease, pregnancy or lactation. Study observations and caveats: Ophthalmopathy was told apart from stable hyperthyroidism by a 13 V-J model. Within blood appeared most thyroid clonotypes that had expanded above 0.001.

Template material for amplifying TCR beta CDR3 regions consisted of RNA transcripts. The study used the HTBI primer set for a first-round RT-PCR of the TCR CDR3. TCRdb analysed the multiplex PCR reads with MiXCR anew, one entry per CDR3 protein. The table shows under 400,000 distinct CDR3 sequences, with approximately 25% occurring only once. There are many counts of this clonotype. Its specificity is unknown. The source material was blood. This TCR was sampled from a man over 45 with Graves' hyperthyroidism.

CDR3: CASSPTPDATNEKLFF. CDR3 nucleotide sequence: TGTGCCAGCTCACCAACCCCAGACGCAACTAATGAAAAACTGTTTTTT. The J gene is TRBJ1-4, the V gene TRBV18, with D unresolved. This CDR3 has 16 residues. From germline, CDR1 is KGHSH and CDR2 LQKENI. V lost 2 bases to trimming and J lost 0 bases, with 10 bases between them.